The rows below give T cell receptor beta chains drawn from one sample of a study of regulatory T cells in long-lasting Graves disease. TCRdb fed the multiplex PCR reads into MiXCR, producing one record per CDR3 protein. The profile covers 400,000 to 550,000 distinct CDR3 sequences, with about 15% appearing a single time and 16% taken by the ten largest. Separately, the same data were catalogued under a study of T cells in Graves' hyperthyroidism and ophthalmopathy.

This sample comprised peripheral blood mononuclear cells (PBMCs), obtained at new diagnosis, from a patient treated with antithyroid drugs. The origin of the receptors is a woman in her thirties with Graves disease. Both conserved end residues are part of each CDR3. D genes are given only for firm matches. Rows give clone size only sometimes, using once, few, many, or a class for an expanded clone.

cdr3_aa: CASNPAGQGPLFF
cdr3_nt: TGTGCCAGCAACCCGGCTGGACAGGGACCACTGTTTTTT
v_call: TRBV2
d_call: TRBD1
j_call: TRBJ1-4
clone_size: many

cdr3_aa: CASSVAGSREQFF
cdr3_nt: TGTGCCAGCAGCGTAGCAGGTTCTCGGGAGCAGTTCTTC
v_call: TRBV9
d_call: .
j_call: TRBJ2-1
clone_size: .

cdr3_aa: CAIGGTSSYEQYF
cdr3_nt: TGTGCCATCGGGGGGACGAGCTCCTACGAGCAGTACTTC
v_call: TRBV10-3
d_call: .
j_call: TRBJ2-7
clone_size: many

cdr3_aa: CSANHLGLAGTYERYF
cdr3_nt: TGCAGCGCCAACCACCTGGGACTAGCGGGAACCTACGAGCGGTACTTC
v_call: TRBV29-1
d_call: TRBD2
j_call: TRBJ2-7
clone_size: .

cdr3_aa: CASSDGLNTEAFF
cdr3_nt: TGTGCCAGCAGTGATGGGTTGAACACTGAAGCTTTCTTT
v_call: TRBV6-1
d_call: .
j_call: TRBJ1-1
clone_size: many

cdr3_aa: CASSSSGSFASNEQFF
cdr3_nt: TGTGCCAGCAGTTCTAGCGGGAGCTTCGCGTCCAATGAGCAGTTCTTC
v_call: TRBV12-3/TRBV12-4
d_call: TRBD2
j_call: TRBJ2-1
clone_size: many

cdr3_aa: CASTSTVIAEYNEQFF
cdr3_nt: TGTGCCAGCACCTCCACGGTGATAGCGGAGTACAATGAGCAGTTCTTC
v_call: TRBV3-1
d_call: .
j_call: TRBJ2-1
clone_size: .

cdr3_aa: CASSLGHPGLAGGGYEQYF
cdr3_nt: TGTGCCAGCAGCTTAGGCCACCCGGGACTAGCGGGAGGGGGCTACGAGCAGTACTTC
v_call: TRBV7-9
d_call: TRBD2
j_call: TRBJ2-7
clone_size: many

cdr3_aa: CAWSVFQAGGELFF
cdr3_nt: TGTGCCTGGAGTGTATTTCAGGCTGGCGGGGAGCTGTTTTTT
v_call: TRBV30
d_call: .
j_call: TRBJ2-2
clone_size: many

cdr3_aa: CSARSGLASPAGSYNEQFF
cdr3_nt: TGCAGTGCTAGATCTGGACTAGCGTCCCCAGCGGGCTCCTACAATGAGCAGTTCTTC
v_call: TRBV20-1
d_call: TRBD2
j_call: TRBJ2-1
clone_size: many

cdr3_aa: CASSSLEGDGFTDTQYF
cdr3_nt: TGTGCCAGCAGCTCCTTAGAGGGGGACGGCTTCACAGATACGCAGTATTTT
v_call: TRBV9
d_call: .
j_call: TRBJ2-3
clone_size: few

cdr3_aa: CASSLGSGLQETQYF
cdr3_nt: TGTGCCAGCAGTTTAGGGTCCGGGTTACAAGAGACCCAGTACTTC
v_call: TRBV12-3/TRBV12-4
d_call: .
j_call: TRBJ2-5
clone_size: few

cdr3_aa: CASSFSGTGVQNEQFF
cdr3_nt: TGTGCCAGCAGCTTTTCCGGGACAGGGGTCCAAAATGAGCAGTTCTTC
v_call: TRBV7-2
d_call: TRBD1
j_call: TRBJ2-1
clone_size: many

cdr3_aa: CASSLVGGLGNQPQHF
cdr3_nt: TGTGCCAGCAGCTTAGTCGGAGGGCTGGGTAATCAGCCCCAGCATTTT
v_call: TRBV7-9
d_call: .
j_call: TRBJ1-5
clone_size: .

cdr3_aa: CASSLSGTYGYTF
cdr3_nt: TGTGCCAGCAGTTTATCTGGTACCTATGGCTACACCTTC
v_call: TRBV27
d_call: .
j_call: TRBJ1-2
clone_size: many

cdr3_aa: CSAPPKNTDTQYF
cdr3_nt: TGCAGTGCCCCGCCTAAGAACACAGATACGCAGTATTTT
v_call: TRBV20-1
d_call: .
j_call: TRBJ2-3
clone_size: many

cdr3_aa: CASSASGTDSSYEQYF
cdr3_nt: TGTGCCAGTAGTGCTTCCGGGACTGATAGCTCCTACGAGCAGTACTTC
v_call: TRBV19
d_call: .
j_call: TRBJ2-7
clone_size: .

cdr3_aa: CASSSAGGEETQYF
cdr3_nt: TGCGCCAGCAGCTCCGCGGGGGGAGAAGAGACCCAGTACTTC
v_call: TRBV5-1
d_call: TRBD2
j_call: TRBJ2-5
clone_size: many

cdr3_aa: CASSQDASGSHEQYF
cdr3_nt: TGTGCCAGCAGCCAAGATGCTAGCGGGAGCCACGAGCAGTACTTC
v_call: TRBV14
d_call: TRBD2
j_call: TRBJ2-7
clone_size: .

cdr3_aa: CASMDGRTYEQYF
cdr3_nt: TGTGCCAGCATGGACGGAAGAACCTACGAGCAGTACTTC
v_call: TRBV28
d_call: .
j_call: TRBJ2-7
clone_size: many

cdr3_aa: CASGGGGTGEQYF
cdr3_nt: TGTGCCAGCGGGGGTGGTGGGACGGGCGAGCAGTACTTC
v_call: TRBV28
d_call: .
j_call: TRBJ2-7
clone_size: many

cdr3_aa: CASSLVQGPLRNTGELFF
cdr3_nt: TGTGCCAGCAGCTTGGTACAGGGCCCTTTACGGAACACCGGGGAGCTGTTTTTT
v_call: TRBV5-8
d_call: .
j_call: TRBJ2-2
clone_size: many